Following are 7 T cell receptor beta chains from one sample sequenced in a study of T cells in Graves' hyperthyroidism and ophthalmopathy. Amplification of TCR beta CDR3 regions used RNA as the template. First-round RT-PCR with HTBI primers amplified the TCR CDR3 region. TCRdb recomputed calls from the multiplex PCR reads with MiXCR, one row per CDR3 protein. The sample lists 300,000 to 350,000 distinct CDR3 sequences, about 18% occurring once. The sample taken for sequencing was blood. The receptor source for this set is a woman aged 50 to 60 with Graves' hyperthyroidism.

In this sample, this clonotype turned up once. V usage is TRBV28 and J usage is TRBJ2-3, with 12 bases that match TRBD2. This CDR3 region has 14 residues. The trim removed 6 bases at V and 5 bases at J, leaving 3 bases unmatched. The V gene's germline CDR1 is MDHEN and CDR2 SYDVKM. The CDR3 DNA is TGTGCCAGCAGGCGACTAGCGGGAGTAGATACGCAGTATTTT. Its translation is CASRRLAGVDTQYF.

The sample holds many counts of this clonotype. This chain connects TRBV20-1 to TRBJ2-1, with a weak D call TRBD2 (6 bases). The V gene lost 0 bases and the J gene lost 3 bases, with 9 bases spanning the gap. The CDR3 spans 14 residues. Germline lookup yields CDR1 DFQATT and CDR2 SNEGSKA (reference sequence). The CDR3: CSAREAGSYNEQFF. DNA of the CDR3: TGCAGTGCTAGAGAAGCCGGGAGCTACAATGAGCAGTTCTTC.

This clonotype came up many times. The genes are TRBV27 and TRBJ2-5; 9 bases line up with TRBD1. V shed 5 bases and J 10 bases; nucleotides not matched to a gene: 11. The CDR3 runs 14 residues. CDR1 and CDR2 from the germline V gene are MNHEY and SMNVEV (reference sequence). The CDR3 protein is CASSRTGTGRDQYF. As DNA, the CDR3 is TGTGCCAGCAGTCGGACCGGGACAGGGAGAGACCAGTACTTC.

There are many counts of this clonotype. The chain combines TRBV3-1 with TRBJ1-3; 9 bases agree with TRBD1. Germline CDR1 and CDR2: LGHDT and YNNKEL (reference sequence). This CDR3 is 16 amino acids long. The ends lost 3 bases at V and 2 bases at J; junction bases unmatched: 5. Written as DNA, the CDR3 is TGTGCCAGCAGCCAGTTGGGACAGGGTGCTGGAAACACCATATATTTT. It yields the protein CASSQLGQGAGNTIYF. The full variable domain, its missing parts supplied by reference TRBV3-1 and TRBJ1-3, is DTAVSQTPKYLVTQMGNDKSIKCEQNLGHDTMYWYKQDSKKFLKIMFSYNNKELIINETVPNRFSPKSPDKAHLNLHINSLELGDSAVYFCASSQLGQGAGNTIYFGEGSWLTVV.

This clonotype was observed at least ten times. The chain recombines TRBV28 with TRBJ1-5; 10 nucleotides match TRBD1. Germline assignment: CDR1 MDHEN and CDR2 SYDVKM. The CDR3 is 15 amino acids. The V gene end was trimmed by 9 bases and the J gene end by 6 bases; junction bases not matched to a gene: 11. The CDR3 nucleotides are TGTGCCAGTTGGGGGCAGGGACAGGGGATTCAGCCCCAGCATTTT. This encodes CASWGQGQGIQPQHF.

This clonotype was seen only a few times. This chain joins TRBV5-1 and TRBJ2-5; D not resolved. The CDR3 has 15 residues. CDR1 SGHRS and CDR2 YFSETQ come from the germline V gene. V was cut by 3 bases and J by 1 base, with 13 bases left in between. The CDR3 region is CASSSWTSLQETQYF. In nucleotides, the CDR3 is TGCGCCAGCAGCTCCTGGACGTCCCTCCAAGAGACCCAGTACTTC.

The CDR3 bases are TGTGCCAACAGCAAGGTGGGTGAAGCTTTCTTT. Translating gives CANSKVGEAFF. The chain combines TRBV12-3 or TRBV12-4 with TRBJ1-1; D is unresolved. The CDR3 runs 11 residues. The V end lost 10 bases, the J end lost 7 bases, and 13 bases lay between the germline ends.